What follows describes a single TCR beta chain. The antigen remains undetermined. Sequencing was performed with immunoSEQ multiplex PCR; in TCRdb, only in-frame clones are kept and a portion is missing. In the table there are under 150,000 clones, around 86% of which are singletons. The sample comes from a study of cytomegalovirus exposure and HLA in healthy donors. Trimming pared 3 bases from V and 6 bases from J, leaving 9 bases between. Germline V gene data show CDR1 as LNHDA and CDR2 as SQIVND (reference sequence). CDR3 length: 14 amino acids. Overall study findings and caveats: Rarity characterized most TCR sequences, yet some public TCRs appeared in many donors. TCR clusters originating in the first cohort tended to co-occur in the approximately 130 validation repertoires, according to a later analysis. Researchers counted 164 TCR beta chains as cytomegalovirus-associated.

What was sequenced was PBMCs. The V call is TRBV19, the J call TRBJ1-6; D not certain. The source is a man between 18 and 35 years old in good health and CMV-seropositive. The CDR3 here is CASSISGSNSPLHF. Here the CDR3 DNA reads TGTGCCAGTAGTATCTCGGGGTCTAATTCACCCCTCCACTTT.